This T cell receptor (beta chain) is from a study of regulatory T cells in long-lasting Graves disease. Time point: newly diagnosed GD, antithyroid drugs for less than 3 months. TCR sequences were obtained from RNA taken from PBMCs. In its sample, this clonotype was seen a few times. To make TCR beta libraries, researchers used iRepertoire HTBI primers and Arm-PCR of CDR3 regions. TCRdb independently ran MiXCR on the multiplex PCR reads; one entry per CDR3 protein. The sample consists of more than 450,000 distinct CDR3 sequences, around 13% of them appearing once. The CDR3 runs 13 residues. The trim removed 9 bases at V and 3 bases at J, leaving 5 bases unmatched. Germline V lookup: CDR1 SGHRS, CDR2 YFSETQ. The same data also went into a second study, on T cells in Graves' hyperthyroidism and ophthalmopathy. Per that study: The blood repertoire included most of the expanded thyroid clonotypes above 0.001.

This receptor was identified in a woman aged 25 to 45 with Graves disease. The starting material was peripheral blood mononuclear cells (PBMCs), obtained at new diagnosis, from a patient treated with antithyroid drugs. The chain employs TRBV5-1 and TRBJ2-2; 7 bases match TRBD1. CDR3 DNA sequence: TGCGCCACTAGACAGGGCGACACCGGGGAGCTGTTTTTT. Translation gives CATRQGDTGELFF.